This passage covers 13 T cell receptor beta chains from one sample sequenced in a study of T cell changes during pregnancy in multiple sclerosis (dated by TCRdb to about 2019). The method was the immunoSEQ multiplex PCR assay. TCRdb provides this immuneACCESS table in a form limited to in-frame rearrangements. Some clones are lacking; in checked studies, under half of them reflect an unresolved V gene, and why the rest are absent is not known. For this sample the table gives 75,000 to 95,000 clones, of which more than 85% were detected only once. Around 0.93% of the sample belongs to the ten largest clones. The source was peripheral blood, collected before pregnancy. These receptors came from a female donor with multiple sclerosis, enrolled in a pregnancy study.

This clone was seen more than once but under ten times. The chain links TRBV11-2 to TRBJ1-1; possibly TRBD1 for D (5 bases). The CDR3 sequence is 12 residues long. The V end lost 6 bases, the J end lost 7 bases, and 12 bases lay between the germline ends. The germline V gene encodes CDR1 SGHAT and CDR2 FQNNGV. The CDR3, as DNA: TGTGCCAGCAGTCCTGATAGGGGTGAAGCTTTCTTT. Translated, it gives CASSPDRGEAFF. The whole variable domain, filled in from reference TRBV11-2 and TRBJ1-1, reads EAGVAQSPRYKIIEKRQSVAFWCNPISGHATLYWYQQILGQGPKLLIQFQNNGVVDDSQLPKDRFSAERLKGVDSTLKIQPAKLEDSAVYLCASSPDRGEAFFGQGTRLTVV.

Here the CDR3 reads CASSLAGQGLESNYGYTF. The CDR3 DNA follows: TGTGCCAGCAGCTTAGCAGGTCAGGGCCTAGAATCCAACTATGGCTACACCTTC. The rearrangement joins TRBV7-2 to TRBJ1-2, with D tentatively TRBD1 (5 bases). The V gene's germline CDR1 is SGHTA and CDR2 FQGNSA. V lost 0 bases, J lost 2 bases, and 19 bases lay in between. The length of the CDR3 is 18 residues.

This chain connects TRBV19 to TRBJ2-1; 10 nucleotides line up with TRBD1. Germline CDR1 reads LNHDA; CDR2 reads SQIVND (reference sequence). CDR3 length: 18 amino acids. Trimming at V came to 0 bases and at J to 6 bases, leaving 11 bases not matched to a gene. CDR3 DNA sequence: TGTGCCAGTAGTATAGATCATGTAGACAGGGGGCGTCCCAATGAGCAGTTCTTC. Encoded protein: CASSIDHVDRGRPNEQFF.

The V call is TRBV7-9, the J call TRBJ1-1; TRBD1 might be the D (5 bases). Germline V gene lookup returns CDR1 SEHNR and CDR2 FQNEAQ (reference sequence). Deletions cut 2 bases from V and 0 bases from J, with 13 bases between. This CDR3 is built from 16 residues. CDR3 sequence: CASSLNRPALNTEAFF. CDR3 sequence (DNA): TGTGCCAGCAGCTTAAACAGGCCCGCCCTGAACACTGAAGCTTTCTTT.

This chain links TRBV28 with TRBJ1-4; TRBD1 is a possible D gene (6 bases). Germline values: CDR1 MDHEN, CDR2 SYDVKM. The CDR3 runs 15 residues. Trimming took 4 bases from V and 6 from J, leaving 15 bases between them. CDR3 nucleotide sequence: TGTGCCAGCAGTTCCCTAACAGGGCGGGATGAAAAACTGTTTTTT. Translating gives CASSSLTGRDEKLFF.

The chain has TRBV11-2 and TRBJ1-4; the D gene is possibly TRBD1 (6 bases). The V end was cut by 7 bases, the J end by 8 bases, with 14 bases between. Looked up from germline, CDR1 is SGHAT and CDR2 is FQNNGV. The CDR3 spans 13 residues. The CDR3 is CASNSGGGEKLFF. Written as DNA, the CDR3 is TGTGCCAGCAACTCCGGGGGGGGCGAAAAACTGTTTTTT. The full variable domain, in which reference TRBV11-2 and TRBJ1-4 provide the parts outside the CDR3, is EAGVAQSPRYKIIEKRQSVAFWCNPISGHATLYWYQQILGQGPKLLIQFQNNGVVDDSQLPKDRFSAERLKGVDSTLKIQPAKLEDSAVYLCASNSGGGEKLFFGSGTQLSVL.

The chain employs TRBV10-3 and TRBJ2-7; a possible D gene is TRBD1 (6 bases). V lost 6 bases to trimming and J lost 6 bases, with 18 bases between them. The CDR3 sequence is 14 residues long. CDR1 ENHRY and CDR2 SYGVKD come from the germline V gene. CDR3 bases: TGTGCCATCAGCTCCGGGACACAAGGTCGCGAGCAGTACTTC. Translated: CAISSGTQGREQYF.

V and J are TRBV9 and TRBJ2-3, with 12 bases identical to TRBD2. The germline V gene has CDR1 SGDLS and CDR2 YYNGEE. This CDR3 contains 19 residues. V shed 1 base, J shed 1 base, and the junction held 10 bases outside the gene matches. CDR3 sequence: CASSVSSGGAYFGTDTQYF. The CDR3 nucleotides read TGTGCCAGCAGCGTATCTAGCGGGGGGGCGTATTTTGGCACAGATACGCAGTATTTT.

The rearrangement links TRBV11-2 to TRBJ2-5; 8 nucleotides match TRBD1. Germline assignment: CDR1 SGHAT and CDR2 FQNNGV. The CDR3 is 16 amino acids. V lost 1 base, J lost 4 bases, and 8 bases stayed unmatched. The CDR3 region is CASSLGTGSEGETQYF. CDR3 coding DNA: TGTGCCAGCAGCTTAGGGACAGGGTCGGAGGGAGAGACCCAGTACTTC.

The rearrangement links TRBV18 to TRBJ2-1, with a weak D call TRBD2 (6 bases). V dropped 6 bases and J dropped 6 bases, with 21 bases sitting between them. The length of the CDR3 is 16 residues. Germline lookup yields CDR1 KGHSH and CDR2 LQKENI. This CDR3 reads CASSPPYQGGTNEQFF. In DNA form, the CDR3 reads TGTGCCAGCTCGCCTCCCTATCAGGGCGGGACCAATGAGCAGTTCTTC.

The chain uses TRBV19 and TRBJ1-2; D ambiguous. Germline loops: CDR1 LNHDA, CDR2 SQIVND (reference sequence). V lost 2 bases and J lost 7, with 11 bases in between. This CDR3 is 13 amino acids long. CDR3 sequence: CASSIPSGGGYTF. For the CDR3, the DNA is TGTGCCAGTAGTATACCCTCCGGTGGTGGCTACACCTTC.

The chain carries TRBV28 and TRBJ2-3; TRBD1 aligns across 8 bases. The V and J ends lost 8 bases and 8 bases, in that order; junction bases with no gene match: 12. This CDR3 has 14 amino acids. CDR1 and CDR2 from the germline V gene are MDHEN and SYDVKM. Written as DNA, the CDR3 is TGTGCCAGCGTGGACAGGGAGACGATATCTACGCAGTATTTT. It translates to CASVDRETISTQYF.

This clone occurred once. The rearrangement joins TRBV7-6 to TRBJ2-5, with 7 bases matching TRBD2. This CDR3 comprises 15 residues. Germline V gene sequence: CDR1 SGHVS, CDR2 FNYEAQ. After removal of 5 bases from V and 5 bases from J, the junction contained 11 bases not matched to a gene. CDR3 in DNA: TGTGCCAGCAGCACCCGGGAGGTCGGGTGGGAGACCCAGTACTTC. It translates to CASSTREVGWETQYF.